This entry is about one T cell receptor (beta chain). Its antigen is not known. The sample is drawn from a study of a mutant IDH1 vaccine in newly diagnosed glioma. The repertoire was sequenced with immunoSEQ multiplex PCR; TCRdb's copy has only in-frame clones and lacks some. Altogether under 35,000 clones are present, about 70% being singletons, with the ten largest covering approximately 7.5%. The CDR3 consists of 14 residues. V lost 2 bases to trimming and J lost 9 bases, with 16 bases between them. Germline CDR1 reads LNHDA; CDR2 reads SQIVND (reference sequence). Indicated time point: week 35, safety follow-up. One vaccine dose held 300 ug of mutant IDH1 20-mer peptide and came with topical imiquimod.

The TCR sequence derives from a man over 45 with glioma. This specimen was PBMCs, taken from a glioma patient whose treatment included an IDH1 peptide vaccine. The rearrangement links TRBV19 to TRBJ1-1; possible D gene TRBD1, 5 bases. The CDR3 nucleotides read TGTGCCAGTAGTATAACATGGACAACGGACCAAGCTTTCTTT. Protein product: CASSITWTTDQAFF.